This T cell receptor beta chain was obtained from a study of cytomegalovirus exposure and HLA in healthy donors. Across the whole study: Under 90% of 398 genotyped donors fell in the Caucasian-associated ancestry cluster.

This clone appeared a few times. Its antigen remains unknown. CDR1 SGHRS and CDR2 YFSETQ come from the germline V gene. With V trimmed by 4 bases and J by 4 bases, 18 bases remained unmatched. The CDR3 has 19 amino acids. Notes on the study in general: The study labeled 150 to 200 TCR beta chains cytomegalovirus-associated. TRBV6-2, TRBV6-3 and some other V segments were excluded as indistinguishable. Accurate HLA-A and HLA-B prediction from TCR beta sequences was reported for most subjects.

13 Jbeta primers and 60 Vbeta primers were used for the PCR. Here immunoSEQ multiplex PCR was the method, and the copy in TCRdb shows in-frame clones only, minus some. This table holds about 88,000 clones, 79% found once. The rearrangement uses TRBV5-1 and TRBJ1-4; 8 nucleotides line up with TRBD1. The receptor comes from a man aged 30-40 years in good health and CMV-seronegative. Sequencing was performed on PBMCs. The chain's CDR3 is CASSPRTHGTGKINEKLFF. DNA for the CDR3: TGCGCCAGCAGCCCGAGAACTCACGGGACAGGCAAGATTAATGAAAAACTGTTTTTT. The full variable domain, in which reference TRBV5-1 and TRBJ1-4 provide the parts outside the CDR3, is KAGVTQTPRYLIKTRGQQVTLSCSPISGHRSVSWYQQTPGQGLQFLFEYFSETQRNKGNFPGRFSGRQFSNSRSEMNVSTLELGDSALYLCASSPRTHGTGKINEKLFFGSGTQLSVL.